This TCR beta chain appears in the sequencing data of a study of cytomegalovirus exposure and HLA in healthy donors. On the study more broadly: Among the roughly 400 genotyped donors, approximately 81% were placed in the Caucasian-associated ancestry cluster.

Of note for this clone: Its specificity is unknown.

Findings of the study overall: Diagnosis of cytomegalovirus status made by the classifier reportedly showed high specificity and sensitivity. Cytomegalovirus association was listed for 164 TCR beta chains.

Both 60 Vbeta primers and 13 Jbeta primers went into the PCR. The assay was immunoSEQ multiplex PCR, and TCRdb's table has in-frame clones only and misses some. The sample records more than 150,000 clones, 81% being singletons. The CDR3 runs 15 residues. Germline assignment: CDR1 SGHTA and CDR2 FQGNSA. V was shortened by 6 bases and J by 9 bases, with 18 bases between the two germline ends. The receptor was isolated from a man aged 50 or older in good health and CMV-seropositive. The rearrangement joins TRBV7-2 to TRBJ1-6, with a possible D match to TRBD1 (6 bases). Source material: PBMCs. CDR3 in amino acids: CASSPNAGGASPLHF. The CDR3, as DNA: TGTGCCAGCAGTCCCAACGCGGGGGGCGCTTCACCCCTCCACTTT.